Listed here is a single TCR beta chain. Its antigen is as yet unknown. CDR1 and CDR2 from the germline V gene are MNHNY and SVGAGI (reference sequence). The CDR3 length is 14 residues. V shed 6 bases, J shed 8 bases, and the junction held 10 bases outside the gene matches. Profiled with immunoSEQ multiplex PCR; TCRdb holds only in-frame clones, not every one. Here the sample spans about 40,000 clones, around 89% being singletons. The source of the sample is a study of OX40 agonist ivuxolimab in advanced cancers. Study conclusions and caveats: Among expanded peripheral T cells, antigen specificity went undetermined.

The specimen comprised CD4+ or CD8+ T cells sorted from blood, sampled in a trial of the OX40 agonist ivuxolimab. The TCR comes from an adult with an advanced solid tumor such as melanoma, head and neck, liver or kidney cancer. The genes are TRBV6-6 and TRBJ1-2; 9 nucleotides align to TRBD1. The CDR3 DNA is TGTGCCAGCAGAGATCGGGACAGGGTGGAGGGCTACACCTTC. This encodes CASRDRDRVEGYTF.